The clone carrying this T cell receptor beta chain was detected many times. The antigen is undetermined. The data originate from a study of T cells in Graves' hyperthyroidism and ophthalmopathy. The study's findings and limits: Appearing also in blood were most of the thyroid clonotypes expanded above 0.001.

Before ophthalmopathy appeared, progressors gave blood at initial hyperthyroidism diagnosis. RNA transcripts were the template for amplifying TCR beta CDR3 regions. Researchers ran a first-round RT-PCR on the TCR CDR3 using the HTBI primer set. In TCRdb, the multiplex PCR reads were re-called with MiXCR into one record per CDR3 protein. The sample yields 250,000 or so distinct CDR3 sequences, approximately 14% seen once. CDR1 and CDR2 from the germline V gene are DFQATT and SNEGSKA (reference sequence). CDR3 size: 15 residues. Trimming took 5 bases from V and 5 from J; bases not matched to a gene: 14.

The rearrangement joins TRBV20-1 to TRBJ2-5, with TRBD2 identical over 7 bases. Source material: blood. This sequence originates from a woman in her forties or fifties with Graves' hyperthyroidism that later progressed to Graves' ophthalmopathy. This chain's CDR3 is CSAGPRGGFAETQYF. In DNA, the CDR3 is TGCAGTGCTGGCCCCCGGGGAGGGTTCGCGGAGACCCAGTACTTC.